This T cell receptor beta chain comes out of a study of shared clonotypes between healthy human individuals. Regarding the study as a whole: When compared with the clonotypes that were shared by all four sorted-subset donors, the non-shared clonotypes turned out to have lower generation probabilities. Among the subsets, naive ones generally showed larger estimated richness than memory ones.

A note on this clone: Its antigen is not identified.

Every donor, a Caucasian adult, lived in Nashville, Tennessee. The CDR3 length is 14 residues. V lost 3 bases and J lost 7, with 12 bases in between. Germline assignment: CDR1 MGHDK and CDR2 SYGVNS. In the original processing: With immunoSEQ giving junction-only sequences and no quality scores, filtering differed. Using immunoSEQ multiplex PCR, the repertoire was profiled, and TCRdb retains in-frame clones only, with some absent. V, J and clone size are those of that table, while D and trimming were read from the DNA. The sample shows just over 2,000,000 clones, 85% to 95% of them seen only once. The sequencing input was naive CD4+ T cells sorted from blood. Indicated subset: CD45RA+ positively selected. The chain has TRBV25-1 and TRBJ2-2; D is ambiguous. The receptor comes from a man aged 18 to 29 in good health. The chain's CDR3 is CASSERLERGELFF. Here the CDR3 DNA reads TGTGCCAGCAGTGAGAGACTGGAACGCGGGGAGCTGTTTTTT.